The following is a TCR beta chain sequence with its context. This entry is derived from a study of blood T cell repertoires in COVID-19. Study in general: Samples taken during acute and convalescent COVID-19 were collected in the United States, Italy and Spain. T cells, B-cell-depleted T cells, or PBMCs supplied cDNA or gDNA.

In the source study's methods: Using reference gene primer amplification, nucleated cell counts were estimated. The data were produced by immunoSEQ multiplex PCR, yet TCRdb's version contains in-frame clones alone and is incomplete. Clone size and V and J calls were adopted from that table, with D and trimming inferred from the DNA. The sample contains some 75,000 clones, 88% of which appear only once. The CDR3 is made up of 16 amino acids. Trimming stripped 6 bases from V and 5 bases from J, with 22 bases between. Germline V CDR1 and CDR2: WNHNN, SYGVQD (reference sequence). This receptor was identified in a man aged 65-85 years with active or convalescent COVID-19. The genes are TRBV10-1 and TRBJ2-5; D possibly corresponds to TRBD2 (6 bases). The sequencing input was peripheral blood. The CDR3 nucleotides read TGCGCCAGCAGCGACCCGTCGCGGGGACCCCCGGAGACCCAGTACTTC. Its protein product is CASSDPSRGPPETQYF.